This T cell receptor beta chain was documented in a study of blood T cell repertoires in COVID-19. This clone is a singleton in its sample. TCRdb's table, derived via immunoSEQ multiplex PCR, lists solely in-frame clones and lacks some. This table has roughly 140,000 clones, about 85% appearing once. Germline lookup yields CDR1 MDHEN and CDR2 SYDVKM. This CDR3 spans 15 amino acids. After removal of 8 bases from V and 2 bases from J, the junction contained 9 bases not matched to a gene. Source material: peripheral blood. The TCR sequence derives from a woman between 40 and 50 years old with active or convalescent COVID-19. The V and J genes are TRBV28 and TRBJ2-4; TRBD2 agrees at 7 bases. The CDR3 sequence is CASRPGGGTKNIQYF. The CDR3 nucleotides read TGTGCCAGCCGACCTGGGGGGGGAACCAAAAACATTCAGTACTTC. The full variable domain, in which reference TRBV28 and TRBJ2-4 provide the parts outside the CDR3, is DVKVTQSSRYLVKRTGEKVFLECVQDMDHENMFWYRQDPGLGLRLIYFSYDVKMKEKGDIPEGYSVSREKKERFSLILESASTNQTSMYLCASRPGGGTKNIQYFGAGTRLSVL.